The 16 T cell receptor beta chains reported below all come from one sample, sequenced in a study of PD-L1 blockade in urothelial cancer. Using immunoSEQ multiplex PCR, the repertoire was profiled, and TCRdb retains in-frame clones only, with some absent. Here the sample spans approximately 83,000 clones, 70% to 90% being singletons. Time point of the sample: peripheral blood 6 weeks after treatment start. The sequencing here drew on PBMCs, taken around atezolizumab (anti-PD-L1) treatment. These receptors all come from a man aged 65 to 79 with urothelial cancer.

This chain connects TRBV5-1 to TRBJ2-7, with 11 bases aligning to TRBD1. The CDR3 runs 14 residues. The J segment lost 3 bases and the V segment lost 4 bases, leaving 3 bases of the junction unmatched. The germline CDR1 and CDR2 sequences are SGHRS and YFSETQ. The CDR3 loop reads CASSTGTGGYEQYF. The CDR3 DNA sequence: TGCGCCAGCAGCACAGGGACAGGGGGCTACGAGCAGTACTTC.

The chain has TRBV6-6 and TRBJ2-7, with D tentatively TRBD2 (5 bases). There are 12 residues in the CDR3. The ends were cut back, 8 bases at V and 3 bases at J, with 11 bases in the middle. Germline CDR1 reads MNHNY; CDR2 reads SVGAGI (reference sequence). CDR3 in DNA: TGTGCCAGCTCCCTTGCGGGCTACGAGCAGTACTTC. It codes for CASSLAGYEQYF.

This chain joins TRBV9 and TRBJ2-1, with D maybe TRBD2 (6 bases). The CDR3 is made up of 15 amino acids. Germline values: CDR1 SGDLS, CDR2 YYNGEE. Trimming removed 0 bases at V and 6 bases at J, with 13 bases between. The CDR3 reads CASSVEAGWGNEQFF. The CDR3 DNA is TGTGCCAGCAGCGTAGAGGCGGGGTGGGGCAATGAGCAGTTCTTC.

J is TRBJ2-5 and V is TRBV10-1; tentatively, D is TRBD2 (7 bases). CDR3 length: 16 residues. V was trimmed by 6 bases and J by 2 bases, leaving 19 bases between them. The germline V gene encodes CDR1 WNHNN and CDR2 SYGVQD (reference sequence). CDR3 protein: CASSPIGGAPQETQYF. CDR3 coding DNA: TGCGCCAGCAGCCCCATTGGGGGGGCGCCTCAAGAGACCCAGTACTTC.

This rearrangement joins TRBV5-1 to TRBJ1-1; D not resolved. CDR3 length: 13 amino acids. Trimming stripped 0 bases from V and 1 base from J, with 4 bases between. Germline V CDR1 and CDR2: SGHRS, YFSETQ. The CDR3 coding sequence is TGCGCCAGCAGCTTGGAGCAGAACACTGAAGCTTTCTTT. Its translation: CASSLEQNTEAFF.

V gene TRBV4-1 combines with J gene TRBJ2-6; 7 positions agree with TRBD1. Germline V gene sequence: CDR1 MGHRA, CDR2 YSYEKL. J gave up 0 bases and V 4 bases, and 3 bases lay outside the gene matches. This CDR3 contains 16 residues. CDR3 protein: CASSRQGHSGANVLTF. The DNA for the CDR3 is TGCGCCAGCAGCCGACAGGGCCACTCTGGGGCCAACGTCCTGACTTTC.

J is TRBJ1-5 and V is TRBV10-2; tentative D call: TRBD1 (6 bases). V shed 3 bases and J shed 9 bases, with 15 bases lying between them. Germline assignment: CDR1 WSHSY and CDR2 SAAADI. The CDR3 has 14 residues. CDR3 in DNA: TGCGCCAGCAGTGATGAGGGGGGGTCGTGGCCCCAGCATTTT. It translates to CASSDEGGSWPQHF.

This clone has only one observation. This chain connects TRBV7-2 to TRBJ2-3; 11 positions agree with TRBD2. The V gene's germline CDR1 is SGHTA and CDR2 FQGNSA. The CDR3 is 16 residues long. V was clipped by 5 bases and J by 2 bases; unmatched bases: 6. The DNA of the CDR3 is TGTGCCAGCAGCCCGACTAGCGGGGTAGCCACAGATACGCAGTATTTT. It translates to CASSPTSGVATDTQYF.

The table lists this clone with a few counts. The genes are TRBV29-1 and TRBJ1-1; D may be TRBD1 (5 bases). The germline CDR1 and CDR2 sequences are SQVTM and ANQGSEA. V lost 6 bases to trimming and J lost 1 base, with 12 bases between them. There are 13 residues in the CDR3. The CDR3 protein is CSVVTEKNTEAFF. Here the CDR3 DNA reads TGCAGCGTGGTGACAGAAAAGAACACTGAAGCTTTCTTT.

This clone was counted between two and nine times. In nucleotides, the CDR3 is TGTGCCAGCAGCCCTGTCCCGGACTATATCACAGATACGCAGTATTTT. It yields the protein CASSPVPDYITDTQYF. The V and J genes are TRBV7-2 and TRBJ2-3, with D possibly being TRBD2 (6 bases). V was trimmed by 5 bases and J by 2 bases, leaving 17 bases between them. The CDR3 has 16 amino acids. Germline V CDR1 and CDR2: SGHTA, FQGNSA.

Only one count was recorded for this clone. The chain is built from TRBV7-8 and TRBJ1-4; possibly TRBD1 for D (6 bases). Trimming stripped 5 bases from V and 8 bases from J, with 18 bases between. The CDR3 sequence is 15 residues long. CDR1 and CDR2 from the germline V gene are SGHVS and FQNEAQ. The CDR3 region is CASSPRTGRPEKLFF. For the CDR3, the DNA is TGTGCCAGCAGCCCCCGCACAGGGCGGCCCGAAAAACTGTTTTTT.

This clone was seen a few times. V and J are TRBV5-4 and TRBJ1-6, with 8 bases identical to TRBD1. Trimming cost V 7 bases and J 6 bases; bases outside gene matches: 6. This CDR3 comprises 14 residues. The V gene's germline CDR1 is SGHNT and CDR2 YYREEE (reference sequence). Here the CDR3 DNA reads TGTGCCAGCGGATCGGACAGGGTTAATTCACCCCTCCACTTT. Its translation is CASGSDRVNSPLHF.

The sample holds one count of this clone. V and J are TRBV6-1 and TRBJ2-7; D is perhaps TRBD1 (6 bases). The CDR3 has 12 residues. The ends were cut back, 6 bases at V and 2 bases at J, with 8 bases in the middle. CDR1 is MNHNS and CDR2 is SASEGT in the germline V gene. This CDR3 reads CASSQGPYEQYF. The CDR3 coding sequence is TGTGCCAGCAGCCAGGGGCCCTACGAGCAGTACTTC.

J is TRBJ1-1 and V is TRBV6-1; 9 bases fit TRBD1. The CDR3 runs 14 residues. The germline V gene has CDR1 MNHNS and CDR2 SASEGT. The trim removed 4 bases at V and 4 bases at J, leaving 4 bases unmatched. The CDR3 loop is CASSVRQGGTEAFF. CDR3 nucleotide sequence: TGTGCCAGCAGTGTTAGACAGGGGGGCACTGAAGCTTTCTTT.

The V and J genes are TRBV14 and TRBJ2-5; D gene ambiguous. From germline, CDR1 is SGHDN and CDR2 FVKESK. With 2 bases removed from V and 5 bases from J, the gap between germline ends came to 15 bases. The CDR3 spans 15 residues. CDR3: CASSQSPPYEETQYF. CDR3 sequence (DNA): TGTGCCAGCAGCCAATCCCCCCCCTACGAGGAGACCCAGTACTTC. Together with reference TRBV14 and TRBJ2-5, the CDR3 gives the full variable domain: EAGVTQFPSHSVIEKGQTVTLRCDPISGHDNLYWYRRVMGKEIKFLLHFVKESKQDESGMPNNRFLAERTGGTYSTLKVQPAELEDSGVYFCASSQSPPYEETQYFGPGTRLLVL.

The rearrangement uses TRBV7-2 and TRBJ2-1, with 10 bases fitting TRBD2. Germline loops: CDR1 SGHTA, CDR2 FQGNSA. With 5 bases clipped from V and 1 base from J, the junction kept 8 bases outside the gene matches. The CDR3 totals 17 residues. CDR3 protein: CASSQGVAGGSYNEQFF. The DNA of the CDR3 is TGTGCCAGCAGCCAGGGGGTAGCGGGGGGTTCCTACAATGAGCAGTTCTTC.